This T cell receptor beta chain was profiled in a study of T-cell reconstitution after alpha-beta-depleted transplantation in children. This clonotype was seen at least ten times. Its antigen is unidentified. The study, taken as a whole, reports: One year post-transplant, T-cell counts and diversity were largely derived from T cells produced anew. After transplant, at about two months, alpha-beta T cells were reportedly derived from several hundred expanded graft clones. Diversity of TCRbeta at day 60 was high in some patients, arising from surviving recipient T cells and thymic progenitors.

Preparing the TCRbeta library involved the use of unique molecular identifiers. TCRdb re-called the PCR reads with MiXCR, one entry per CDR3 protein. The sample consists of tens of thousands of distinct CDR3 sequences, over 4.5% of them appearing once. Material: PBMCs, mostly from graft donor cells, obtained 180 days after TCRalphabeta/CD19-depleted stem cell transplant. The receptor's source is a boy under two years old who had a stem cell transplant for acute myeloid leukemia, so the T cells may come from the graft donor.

The CDR3 coding sequence is TGTGCCAGCAGCAAGGGTGGGGGTAGCTACGAGCAGTACTTC. It specifies CASSKGGGSYEQYF. V and J are TRBV5-6 and TRBJ2-7, with D perhaps assigned TRBD1 or TRBD2 (5 bases each). This CDR3 has 14 amino acids. Germline CDR1 reads SGHDT; CDR2 reads YYEEEE. V lost 4 bases, J lost 3 bases, and 14 bases lay in between.